The present TCR beta chain was sequenced within a study of vaccination and CD4 T cells after COVID-19. Overall study findings and caveats: For convalescent patients, 304 of the 307 vaccine-specific clones analyzed were classified as spike mono-reactive. The median number of SARS-CoV-2-reactive clonotypes increased from approximately 23 to 38, a change that did not reach significance.

A remark on this clonotype: The antigen remains unidentified.

Described treatment: approximately 9-day PBMC culture with coronavirus spike peptide pools or control peptides (ViraFEST assay). The unexposed donor's CD4+ T cells were collected before the COVID-19 pandemic (2011-2018). If enough cells were available, CD4+ T cells from unexposed donors were probed with SARS-CoV-2 S/N and four cold-coronavirus spikes. The germline V gene has CDR1 SNHLY and CDR2 FYNNEI. The CDR3 sequence is 14 residues long. The V gene end was trimmed by 6 bases and the J gene end by 11 bases; junction bases not matched to a gene: 7. Cultured CD4+ T cells had their DNA profiled by the Oncomine TCR Beta short-read assay. Genomic DNA was taken out of cultured CD4+ T cells by extraction. TCRdb independently ran MiXCR on the PCR reads; one entry per CDR3 protein. Of thousands of distinct CDR3 sequences in the sample, roughly 48% are singletons; the top ten hold 25% to 30%.

The rearrangement links TRBV2 to TRBJ1-6; 10 bases align to TRBD1. Sequences were obtained from CD4+ T cells from blood, cultured in vitro. The TCR was taken from a human donor in good health. The CDR3 region has the DNA TGTGCCAGCAGGGGGACAGGGGTGTTGGCACCCCTCCACTTT. It encodes CASRGTGVLAPLHF.